What follows is one TCR beta chain and its context. Antigen unknown. MiXCR, run by TCRdb on the RT-PCR reads, gives a single entry per CDR3 protein. The data hold around 320,000 distinct CDR3 sequences, with about 20% observed a single time. This sample is drawn from a study of response to subunit inactivated influenza vaccine. General study points: With each seasonal influenza vaccination, the authors suggested, few new T cells are recruited.

Unmatched junction bases numbered 3, after V lost 0 bases and J lost 5 bases. The CDR3 is 15 residues long. Germline CDR1 is SGDLS and CDR2 is YYNGEE. The specimen comprised PBMCs from blood, sampled about 20 months after vaccination. The chain recombines TRBV9 with TRBJ2-7, with 12 positions matching TRBD1. The receptor was isolated from a man aged 50-75 years who received an inactivated influenza vaccine. Written as DNA, the CDR3 is TGTGCCAGCAGCGTAGTTGGGACAGGGGGCGACGAGCAGTACTTC. The encoded protein is CASSVVGTGGDEQYF.